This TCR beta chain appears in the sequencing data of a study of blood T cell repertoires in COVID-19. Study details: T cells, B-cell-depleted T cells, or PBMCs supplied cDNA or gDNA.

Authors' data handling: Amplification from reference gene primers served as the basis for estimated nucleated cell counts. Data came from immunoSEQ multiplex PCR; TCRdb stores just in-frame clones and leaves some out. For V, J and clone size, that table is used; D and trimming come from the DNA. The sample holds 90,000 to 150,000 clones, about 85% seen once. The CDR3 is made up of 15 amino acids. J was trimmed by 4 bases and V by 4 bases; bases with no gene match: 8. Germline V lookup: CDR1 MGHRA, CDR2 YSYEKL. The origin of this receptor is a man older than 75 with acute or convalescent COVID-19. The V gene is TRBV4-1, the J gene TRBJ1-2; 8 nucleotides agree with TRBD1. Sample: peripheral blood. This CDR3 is CASSLRQGKSYGYTF. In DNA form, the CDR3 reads TGCGCCAGCAGCCTCCGACAGGGGAAGAGCTATGGCTACACCTTC.